The 26 T cell receptor beta chains in this list originate from one sample, sequenced in a study of EBV T-cell therapy then PD-1 blockade in nasopharyngeal carcinoma. Their antigens remain unidentified. Treatment: AdE1-LMPpoly-expanded autologous EBV-specific T-cell therapy followed by anti-PD-1 nivolumab. The repertoire was sequenced with immunoSEQ multiplex PCR; TCRdb's copy has only in-frame clones and lacks some. The sample has 14,000 or so clones, 84% seen once. Specimen: CD8+ T cells from blood, collected around day 100 from a patient whose treatment included autologous EBV-specific T cells and nivolumab. The receptors originated from a man in his forties or fifties with nasopharyngeal carcinoma.

A word on this clone: Given the absence of the conserved phenylalanine or tryptophan at the CDR3 end, a read error is likely. The DNA is omitted, as the CDR3 cannot be located on it reliably, and the CDR3 follows TCRdb's listing. The chain employs TRBV5-7 and TRBJ2-7; the table's D call of TRBD1 was not tested on the DNA. TRBV5-7 is labeled an ORF, and its function is uncertain. The CDR3 spans 9 amino acids, including both terminal residues. The chain's CDR3 is CASSWQGAL.

The chain carries TRBV6-5 and TRBJ1-1; no clear D. This CDR3 has 13 amino acids. Germline CDR1 is MNHEY and CDR2 is SVGAGI. V was clipped by 6 bases and J by 2 bases, with 10 bases between them. CDR3 nucleotide sequence: TGTGCCAGCAGCCCGATGCCCAACACTGAAGCTTTCTTT. Protein: CASSPMPNTEAFF.

This chain joins TRBV9 and TRBJ2-1; maybe TRBD1 (6 bases). The CDR3 length is 14 residues. V dropped 3 bases and J dropped 7 bases, with 14 bases sitting between them. In germline, CDR1 is SGDLS, CDR2 YYNGEE. CDR3 protein: CASSAQQGGNEQFF. The CDR3 DNA reads as TGTGCCAGCAGCGCACAACAGGGTGGTAATGAGCAGTTCTTC.

Concerning this clone: Mismatch with germline at one junction end may stem from a read error. For the CDR3, the DNA is TGCGTCAGCAGCCAAGAAGCGGGGATCTCCGAGCAGTACTTC. It yields the protein CVSSQEAGISEQYF. The rearrangement links TRBV4-3 to TRBJ2-7, with TRBD2 identical over 7 bases. CDR1 LGHNA and CDR2 YSLEER come from the germline V gene. The CDR3 has 14 amino acids.

This clone was detected once. J is TRBJ2-7 and V is TRBV5-4; 9 bases line up with TRBD2. The CDR3 length is 15 residues. Per the germline V gene, CDR1 is SGHNT and CDR2 is YYREEE (reference sequence). Unmatched junction bases numbered 8, after V lost 0 bases and J lost 7 bases. The CDR3 region has the DNA TGTGCCAGCAGCTTGGTGGGCGGGGGGGCTGAAGAGCAGTACTTC. This sequence encodes CASSLVGGGAEEQYF.

The chain links TRBV12-5 to TRBJ2-1; 7 nucleotides agree with TRBD1. Germline V lookup: CDR1 LGHNT, CDR2 FRNRAP. The CDR3 is made up of 15 amino acids. The ends lost 4 bases at V and 2 bases at J; junction bases unmatched: 5. CDR3 sequence: CASGSSGTAYNEQFF. In nucleotides, the CDR3 is TGTGCTAGTGGTTCATCCGGGACAGCCTACAATGAGCAGTTCTTC.

The chain joins TRBV7-6 to TRBJ2-1; D unresolved. The CDR3 is 13 residues long. V lost 5 bases and J 10 bases, leaving 15 bases between the germline ends. Germline CDR1 reads SGHVS; CDR2 reads FNYEAQ. The CDR3 DNA sequence: TGTGCCAGCAGCCCTGGACCTGTAGGGGAGCAGTTCTTC. This translates into CASSPGPVGEQFF. Full variable domain (remainder filled in from reference TRBV7-6 and TRBJ2-1): GAGVSQSPRYKVTKRGQDVALRCDPISGHVSLYWYRQALGQGPEFLTYFNYEAQQDKSGLPNDRFSAERPEGSISTLTIQRTEQRDSAMYRCASSPGPVGEQFFGPGTRLTVL.

V is TRBV19 and J is TRBJ2-7; possibly TRBD1 for D (5 bases). Between the trimmed V and J ends, which lost 3 bases and 6 bases, there was a span of 12 bases. This CDR3 spans 13 amino acids. From germline, CDR1 is LNHDA and CDR2 SQIVND (reference sequence). CDR3 nucleotides: TGTGCCAGTAGTATGGGCCAGGGATTCGAGCAGTACTTC. Translation: CASSMGQGFEQYF.

V and J are TRBV7-2 and TRBJ1-2; D not resolved. The CDR3 is made up of 14 amino acids. Trimming took 2 bases from V and 5 from J, leaving 12 bases between them. Germline V gives CDR1 SGHTA, CDR2 FQGNSA. The CDR3, as DNA: TGTGCCAGCAGCTTACAGGATCTCCAATATGGCTACACCTTC. Its translation: CASSLQDLQYGYTF.

V and J are TRBV7-3 and TRBJ2-1; perhaps D is TRBD1 or TRBD2 (6 bases each). CDR1 is SGHTA and CDR2 is FQGTGA in the germline V gene. Trimming took 4 bases from V and 2 from J, leaving 12 bases between them. This CDR3 comprises 15 residues. CDR3 region: CASSSIGGPYNEQFF. CDR3 DNA sequence: TGTGCCAGCAGCTCAATCGGGGGCCCCTACAATGAGCAGTTCTTC.

This clone is a singleton in its sample. The CDR3: CASRQGHPAAFF. In nucleotides, the CDR3 is TGTGCCAGCCGACAGGGGCATCCCGCTGCTTTCTTT. The chain carries TRBV2 and TRBJ1-1, with 8 bases lining up with TRBD1. This CDR3 is 12 amino acids long. V lost 8 bases and J lost 11; bases outside the gene matches: 10. Germline V gene sequence: CDR1 SNHLY, CDR2 FYNNEI.

J is TRBJ2-7 and V is TRBV20-1; a possible D gene is TRBD1 (5 bases). The CDR3 has 11 amino acids. Deletions cut 1 base from V and 7 bases from J, with 8 bases between. In germline, CDR1 is DFQATT, CDR2 SNEGSKA (reference sequence). CDR3 nucleotide sequence: TGCAGTGCTAGAGCAGACAGAGAGCAGTACTTC. It translates to CSARADREQYF.

V gene TRBV7-2 combines with J gene TRBJ2-3; D ambiguous. The CDR3 runs to 14 residues. Per germline, CDR1 SGHTA and CDR2 FQGNSA. Trimming left V 1 base short and J 7 bases short, with 12 bases between. CDR3 sequence: CASSLDSPANTQYF. Written as DNA, the CDR3 is TGTGCCAGCAGCTTAGACAGCCCGGCGAATACGCAGTATTTT.

This chain uses TRBV20-1 with TRBJ1-6; D is uncertain. The length of the CDR3 is 11 residues. Trimming removed 3 bases at V and 8 bases at J, with 5 bases between. Germline values: CDR1 DFQATT, CDR2 SNEGSKA (reference sequence). This chain's CDR3 is CSASIDSPLHF. The CDR3 DNA reads TGCAGTGCTAGTATAGATTCACCCCTCCACTTT.

This rearrangement joins TRBV28 to TRBJ2-7, with D possibly matching TRBD1 (5 bases). The CDR3 sequence is 14 residues long. The V and J ends lost 5 bases and 2 bases respectively, with 13 bases between them. The V gene's germline CDR1 is MDHEN and CDR2 SYDVKM. CDR3 residues: CASSTTQGPYEQYF. As DNA, the CDR3 is TGTGCCAGCAGTACGACCCAGGGCCCCTACGAGCAGTACTTC. The whole variable domain, remainder taken from reference TRBV28 and TRBJ2-7, is DVKVTQSSRYLVKRTGEKVFLECVQDMDHENMFWYRQDPGLGLRLIYFSYDVKMKEKGDIPEGYSVSREKKERFSLILESASTNQTSMYLCASSTTQGPYEQYFGPGTRLTVT.

This clone occurred once. This chain joins TRBV4-3 and TRBJ1-4; D ambiguous. This CDR3 has 13 residues. V was cut by 3 bases and J by 7 bases, with 9 bases left in between. In germline, CDR1 is LGHNA, CDR2 YSLEER. CDR3 amino acids: CASSHGPGEKLFF. In DNA form, the CDR3 reads TGCGCCAGCAGCCACGGGCCGGGTGAAAAACTGTTTTTT.

The CDR3 is CASSESRATEAFF. CDR3 nucleotide sequence: TGTGCCAGCAGTGAAAGCAGGGCCACTGAAGCTTTCTTT. The chain carries TRBV2 and TRBJ1-1; a possible D gene is TRBD1 (5 bases). There are 13 residues in the CDR3. Germline loops: CDR1 SNHLY, CDR2 FYNNEI. With 2 bases removed from V and 4 bases from J, the gap between germline ends came to 8 bases.

The chain carries TRBV27 and TRBJ1-1, with D possibly being TRBD1 (5 bases). Germline assignment: CDR1 MNHEY and CDR2 SMNVEV (reference sequence). V lost 4 bases, J lost 10 bases, and 16 bases lay in between. The CDR3 sequence is 13 residues long. The CDR3 sequence is CASSWSRAGVAFF. CDR3 DNA sequence: TGTGCCAGCAGTTGGAGCAGGGCGGGTGTAGCTTTCTTT.

The V and J genes are TRBV5-5 and TRBJ2-1; the match to TRBD1 covers 11 bases. The CDR3 extends over 14 amino acids. V lost 1 base to trimming and J lost 12 bases; unmatched junction nucleotides: 6. Per germline, CDR1 SGHKS and CDR2 YYEKEE (reference sequence). The CDR3 here is CASSLWTGGEVQFF. In nucleotides, the CDR3 is TGTGCCAGCAGCTTGTGGACAGGGGGCGAGGTGCAGTTCTTC.

This clone has just one count. The gene calls are TRBV27 and TRBJ2-2, with 9 bases identical to TRBD2. The CDR3 has 16 residues. The germline V gene encodes CDR1 MNHEY and CDR2 SMNVEV (reference sequence). V lost 1 base to trimming and J lost 0 bases; unmatched junction nucleotides: 0. This CDR3 is CASSLLAGANTGELFF. DNA for the CDR3: TGTGCCAGCAGTTTATTAGCGGGGGCGAACACCGGGGAGCTGTTTTTT.

CDR3 amino acids: CASSPNGPAEAFF. The CDR3 DNA is TGTGCCAGCAGCCCTAACGGACCCGCTGAAGCTTTCTTT. V gene TRBV7-9 combines with J gene TRBJ1-1; the D is unclear. The CDR3 is 13 amino acids. Trimming pared 5 bases from V and 6 bases from J, leaving 13 bases between. The germline V gene has CDR1 SEHNR and CDR2 FQNEAQ (reference sequence).

The chain couples TRBV27 to TRBJ2-7; D unresolved. Per germline, CDR1 MNHEY and CDR2 SMNVEV (reference sequence). V was shortened by 1 base and J by 3 bases, with 7 bases between the two germline ends. The CDR3 totals 13 residues. For the CDR3, the DNA is TGTGCCAGCAGTTTATGGGGTGGCTACGAGCAGTACTTC. This sequence encodes CASSLWGGYEQYF.

The chain recombines TRBV19 with TRBJ1-5; D is unresolved. The CDR3 sequence is 14 residues long. Germline CDR1 LNHDA, CDR2 SQIVND (reference sequence). V shed 3 bases and J shed 4 bases, with 10 bases lying between them. Here the CDR3 reads CASSILPNNQPQHF. CDR3 DNA sequence: TGTGCCAGTAGTATCCTACCCAATAATCAGCCCCAGCATTTT.

The genes are TRBV4-1 and TRBJ1-1, with D maybe TRBD1 (6 bases). V was pared by 0 bases and J by 5 bases, with 10 bases between. Germline-derived CDR1 and CDR2 are MGHRA and YSYEKL. CDR3 length: 14 amino acids. CDR3 sequence: CASSQDRGGTEAFF. As DNA, the CDR3 is TGCGCCAGCAGCCAAGACAGGGGAGGGACTGAAGCTTTCTTT.

The chain couples TRBV13 to TRBJ2-7, with D unclear. V shed 4 bases and J shed 2 bases, with 6 bases lying between them. The CDR3 sequence is 12 residues long. From germline, CDR1 is PRHDT and CDR2 FYEKMQ (reference sequence). The CDR3 DNA is TGTGCCAGCAGCTCCCGGCCCTACGAGCAGTACTTC. Translated, it gives CASSSRPYEQYF.

The chain recombines TRBV9 with TRBJ2-7, with a weak D call TRBD2 (5 bases). CDR3 length: 13 amino acids. CDR1 is SGDLS, CDR2 YYNGEE, per germline. V lost 3 bases and J lost 4, with 11 bases in between. In nucleotides, the CDR3 is TGTGCCAGCAGCGCCAGCACTAGGTACGAGCAGTACTTC. Amino acid sequence: CASSASTRYEQYF.